This T cell receptor beta chain was found in a study of cytomegalovirus exposure and HLA in healthy donors. Overall study findings and caveats: A link between a missense DCLRE1C variant and TCR beta V- and J-gene trimming emerged from a later analysis.

Between the trimmed V and J ends, which lost 3 bases and 1 base, there was a span of 5 bases. This CDR3 comprises 12 residues. CDR1 and CDR2 (germline): GTSNPN, SVGIG (reference sequence). With 60 Vbeta and 13 Jbeta primers, the PCR was carried out. Using immunoSEQ multiplex PCR, the repertoire was profiled, and TCRdb retains in-frame clones only, with some absent. The data show about 150,000 clones, with 79% seen just once and 6.5% to 8% held by the top ten. A remark on this clone: Antigen unknown.

The TCR sequence derives from a middle-aged man in good health and CMV-seropositive. The sample consisted of PBMCs. V is TRBV30 and J is TRBJ2-3; no reliable D call. For the CDR3, the DNA is TGTGCCTGGAGCTCAGGCACAGATACGCAGTATTTT. Translating gives CAWSSGTDTQYF. Variable domain in full (rest from reference TRBV30 and TRBJ2-3): SQTIHQWPATLVQPVGSPLSLECTVEGTSNPNLYWYRQAAGRGLQLLFYSVGIGQISSEVPQNLSASRPQDRQFILSSKKLLLSDSGFYLCAWSSGTDTQYFGPGTRLTVL.